This entry describes one T cell receptor beta chain. Its antigen is unknown. Per-nucleotide qualities are absent, and no much larger clonotype sits a single base away. Libraries were constructed by PCR. The instrument given in TCRdb is Illumina MiSeq. The public sequencing data were trimmed at Q25 with fastp and processed into clonotypes with MiXCR by TCRdb, which kept only in-frame beta chains. When rows share a CDR3 protein, they turn into one entry using the most common DNA and genes. In all, the sample holds about 10,000 distinct CDR3 sequences, and 34% of those were seen once. The ten largest clonotypes hold 5.9% of the sample. This sample stems from a study of regulatory and conventional T cells in breast cancer (dated by TCRdb to the mid-2010s). The trim is 3 bases for V and 3 bases for J, with a gap of 3 bases between the germline ends. Looking up the germline V gene yields CDR1 MDHEN and CDR2 SYDVKM. Measured from the cysteine to the phenylalanine, the CDR3 is 11 residues long. Of the read, only the CDR3 DNA is kept; its 33 bases are in frame from base 1.

The specimen sequenced was conventional T cells from blood. This clonotype originated in a male donor in good health. Recombination connected TRBV28 to TRBJ2-7; no D gene call is confident. Here is the DNA: TGTGCCAGCAGTTTGAACTACGAGCAGTACTTC. Its protein is CASSLNYEQYF.